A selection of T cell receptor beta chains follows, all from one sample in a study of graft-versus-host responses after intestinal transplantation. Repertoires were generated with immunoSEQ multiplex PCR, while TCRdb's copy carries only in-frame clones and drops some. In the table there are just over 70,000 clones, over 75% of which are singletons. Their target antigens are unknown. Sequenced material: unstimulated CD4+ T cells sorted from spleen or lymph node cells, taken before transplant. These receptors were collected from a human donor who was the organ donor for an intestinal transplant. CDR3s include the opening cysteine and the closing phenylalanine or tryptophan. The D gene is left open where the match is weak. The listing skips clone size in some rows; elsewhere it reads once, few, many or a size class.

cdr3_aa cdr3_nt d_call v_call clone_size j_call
CASSLQGVSPLHF TGTGCCAGCAGCTTACAGGGGGTTTCACCCCTCCACTTT TRBD1 TRBV7-9 - TRBJ1-6
CASSLGGLAGQETQYF TGTGCCAGCAGCTTAGGCGGTCTAGCGGGACAAGAGACCCAGTACTTC TRBD2 TRBV7-2 - TRBJ2-5
CASTVNSYNSPLHF TGTGCCAGCACAGTCAACTCCTATAATTCACCCCTCCACTTT - TRBV28 - TRBJ1-6
CASTLGGIYGYTF TGCGCCAGCACCTTAGGGGGAATCTATGGCTACACCTTC - TRBV5-1 once TRBJ1-2
CASSEVSGGGSTDTQYF TGTGCCAGCAGTGAAGTTTCGGGGGGGGGATCCACAGATACGCAGTATTTT TRBD2 TRBV6-1 once TRBJ2-3
CASSQGTGDQPQHF TGCGCCAGCAGCCAGGGGACAGGGGATCAGCCCCAGCATTTT TRBD1 TRBV4-1 - TRBJ1-5
CASSEQGENTEAFF TGTGCCAGCAGTGAACAGGGGGAGAACACTGAAGCTTTCTTT TRBD1 TRBV2 - TRBJ1-1
CASSWRVGYEKLFF TGTGCCAGCAGCTGGCGGGTGGGTTATGAAAAACTGTTTTTT - TRBV7-2 - TRBJ1-4
CASSPGQSLYGYTF TGTGCCAGCAGCCCCGGACAGTCTTTGTACGGCTACACCTTC - TRBV7-8 - TRBJ1-2
CASSDTGGENIQYF TGTGCCAGCAGCGACACAGGGGGGGAAAACATTCAGTACTTC - TRBV7-3 - TRBJ2-4
CASSYEVLKAGELFF TGTGCCAGCAGTTACGAGGTCCTGAAGGCCGGGGAGCTGTTTTTT - TRBV6-5 - TRBJ2-2